The 30 T cell receptor beta chains below all came from one sample that was sequenced in a study of shared clonotypes between healthy human individuals. The assay was immunoSEQ multiplex PCR, and TCRdb's table has in-frame clones only and misses some. The sample lists about 2.3 million clones, approximately 95% seen once, with about 0.39% in the top ten. Sequenced sample: naive CD4+ T cells from PBMCs. Regarding subset: CD45RA+ positively selected. Source of these receptors: a young man in good health. Some clones in this sample may be carry-over from other donors' samples.

This rearrangement joins TRBV2 to TRBJ2-7, with 7 bases aligning to TRBD2. The V segment lost 6 bases and the J segment 3 bases; nucleotides outside the gene matches: 2. CDR3 size: 12 residues. Germline V CDR1 and CDR2: SNHLY, FYNNEI. The CDR3, as DNA: TGTGCCAGCAGACTAGCGAGCTACGAGCAGTACTTC. Protein product: CASRLASYEQYF. The full variable domain, with the rest looked up from reference TRBV2 and TRBJ2-7, is EPEVTQTPSHQVTQMGQEVILRCVPISNHLYFYWYRQILGQKVEFLVSFYNNEISEKSEIFDDQFSVERPDGSNFTLKIRSTKLEDSAMYFCASRLASYEQYFGPGTRLTVT.

V gene TRBV25-1 combines with J gene TRBJ2-7, with D possibly called TRBD1 or TRBD2 (5 bases each). Looked up from germline, CDR1 is MGHDK and CDR2 is SYGVNS. The CDR3 has 14 amino acids. Trimming took off 2 bases at V and 4 bases at J, with 12 bases between the two ends. CDR3 loop: CASSEPGAKYEQYF. In nucleotides, the CDR3 is TGTGCCAGCAGTGAACCCGGGGCCAAATACGAGCAGTACTTC.

The rearrangement uses TRBV5-4 and TRBJ2-7; maybe TRBD2 (5 bases). Between the trimmed V and J ends, which lost 4 bases and 2 bases, there was a span of 13 bases. The CDR3 is made up of 14 amino acids. CDR1 is SGHNT and CDR2 is YYREEE in the germline V gene (reference sequence). CDR3 sequence (DNA): TGTGCCAGCAGCAGGACCGGGGTCACCTACGAGCAGTACTTC. Residues: CASSRTGVTYEQYF.

J is TRBJ1-1 and V is TRBV4-1; D is unclear. The V gene's germline CDR1 is MGHRA and CDR2 YSYEKL. CDR3 length: 15 residues. The V end lost 1 base, the J end lost 6 bases, and 15 bases lay between the germline ends. CDR3 sequence: CASSQVRGSGSEAFF. The CDR3 DNA reads TGCGCCAGCAGCCAAGTACGCGGCAGTGGTTCTGAAGCTTTCTTT.

This rearrangement joins TRBV28 to TRBJ2-7; D remains ambiguous. This CDR3 is 9 amino acids long. The V end lost 8 bases, the J end lost 12 bases, and 11 bases lay between the germline ends. Germline CDR1 reads MDHEN; CDR2 reads SYDVKM. The CDR3 sequence is CASGERRYF. CDR3 coding DNA: TGTGCCAGCGGTGAGAGGCGGTACTTC.

The chain joins TRBV28 to TRBJ1-2, with 10 nucleotides matching TRBD1. Unmatched junction bases numbered 2, after V lost 3 bases and J lost 1 base. The CDR3 is 15 residues long. Per the germline V gene, CDR1 is MDHEN and CDR2 is SYDVKM. The CDR3 is CASSFRDRGNYGYTF. The CDR3 region has the DNA TGTGCCAGCAGTTTTAGGGACAGGGGTAACTATGGCTACACCTTC.

V usage is TRBV28 and J usage is TRBJ2-1; TRBD2 aligns across 10 bases. The CDR3 runs 16 residues. CDR1 and CDR2 from the germline V gene are MDHEN and SYDVKM. Trimming took 6 bases from V and 4 from J; bases not matched to a gene: 9. CDR3 loop: CASRPSGRGGYNEQFF. CDR3 sequence (DNA): TGTGCCAGCAGGCCAAGCGGGAGGGGGGGTTACAATGAGCAGTTCTTC.

The chain has TRBV12-5 and TRBJ2-1; possible D gene TRBD2, 6 bases. The germline V gene has CDR1 LGHNT and CDR2 FRNRAP. Between the trimmed V and J ends, which lost 10 bases and 7 bases, there was a span of 20 bases. The CDR3 is made up of 14 amino acids. Here the CDR3 reads CATSGGGDVNEQFF. The CDR3 coding sequence is TGTGCTACTTCGGGCGGAGGGGATGTGAATGAGCAGTTCTTC.

This rearrangement joins TRBV7-3 to TRBJ2-3; unclear D gene. The V gene lost 2 bases and the J gene lost 3 bases, with 12 bases spanning the gap. The CDR3 contains 15 residues. Germline V gene sequence: CDR1 SGHTA, CDR2 FQGTGA. The CDR3 sequence is CASSLGPARTDTQYF. As DNA, the CDR3 is TGTGCCAGCAGCTTAGGTCCCGCACGGACAGATACGCAGTATTTT.

Regarding this clone: The same CDR3 is also encoded by other DNA sequences in this sample. The chain employs TRBV20-1 and TRBJ1-1; 8 positions agree with TRBD1. V lost 4 bases to trimming and J lost 5 bases; unmatched junction nucleotides: 0. This CDR3 has 11 amino acids. Germline V gene lookup returns CDR1 DFQATT and CDR2 SNEGSKA (reference sequence). The CDR3 region has the DNA TGCAGTGCTAACAGGGGGACTGAAGCTTTCTTT. This translates into CSANRGTEAFF.

V and J are TRBV7-9 and TRBJ1-2; TRBD1 matches 9 bases. In germline, CDR1 is SEHNR, CDR2 FQNEAQ (reference sequence). CDR3 length equals 16 residues. V lost 5 bases to trimming and J lost 0 bases; unmatched junction nucleotides: 7. DNA of the CDR3: TGTGCCAGCAGCGAGGGACAGGGTTTCGCTAACTATGGCTACACCTTC. It yields the protein CASSEGQGFANYGYTF. Drawing the rest from reference TRBV7-9 and TRBJ1-2, the complete variable domain is DTGVSQNPRHKITKRGQNVTFRCDPISEHNRLYWYRQTLGQGPEFLTYFQNEAQLEKSRLLSDRFSAERPKGSFSTLEIQRTEQGDSAMYLCASSEGQGFANYGYTFGSGTRLTVV.

The chain couples TRBV28 to TRBJ1-5, with D unresolved. The V end lost 4 bases, the J end lost 6 bases, and 13 bases lay between the germline ends. Germline V gene lookup returns CDR1 MDHEN and CDR2 SYDVKM. The CDR3 consists of 14 residues. As DNA, the CDR3 is TGTGCCAGCAGTTCCCATTCCCCCGTTCAGCCCCAGCATTTT. Its translation: CASSSHSPVQPQHF.

The rearrangement uses TRBV27 and TRBJ1-1, with TRBD1 as a possible D gene (5 bases). There are 12 residues in the CDR3. V lost 9 bases and J lost 3, with 11 bases in between. The germline V gene has CDR1 MNHEY and CDR2 SMNVEV (reference sequence). The CDR3 is CASWGGDTEAFF. For the CDR3, the DNA is TGTGCCAGTTGGGGGGGGGACACTGAAGCTTTCTTT.

This chain uses TRBV4-2 with TRBJ2-7; 12 bases line up with TRBD2. The CDR3 has 17 residues. CDR1 and CDR2 (germline): LGHNA, YNFKEQ. After removal of 0 bases from V and 0 bases from J, the junction contained 3 bases not matched to a gene. The CDR3 DNA sequence: TGTGCCAGCAGCCAAGAGACTAGCGGGAGACACTCCTACGAGCAGTACTTC. This gives the protein CASSQETSGRHSYEQYF.

This clone was picked up one time. The chain combines TRBV5-1 with TRBJ2-3; possibly TRBD1 or TRBD2 for D (5 bases each). CDR1 and CDR2 (germline): SGHRS, YFSETQ. The CDR3 extends over 20 amino acids. The V end lost 4 bases, the J end lost 1 base, and 28 bases lay between the germline ends. As DNA, the CDR3 is TGCGCCAGCAGCCTCGACCTCAGGGTAGGGAGACTATTTGGCACAGATACGCAGTATTTT. Amino acids: CASSLDLRVGRLFGTDTQYF.

V is TRBV1 and J is TRBJ1-2. TRBV1 is a known pseudogene. The CDR3 length is 15 residues. The CDR3 DNA reads TGCACCAGCAGCCAAGCAAGTGGACGGAACTATGGCTACACCTTC. Its protein product is CTSSQASGRNYGYTF.

The rearrangement links TRBV12-5 to TRBJ2-3; D is undetermined. Trimming took 2 bases from V and 1 from J, leaving 7 bases between them. This CDR3 contains 14 residues. From germline, CDR1 is LGHNT and CDR2 FRNRAP. The CDR3 DNA follows: TGTGCTAGTGGTTTGAACCTGGGCACAGATACGCAGTATTTT. Amino acids: CASGLNLGTDTQYF.

This sequence joins TRBV7-3 and TRBJ2-5; the match to TRBD2 covers 8 bases. Trimming cost V 5 bases and J 5 bases; bases outside gene matches: 13. The CDR3 is made up of 16 amino acids. Germline assignment: CDR1 SGHTA and CDR2 FQGTGA. The CDR3 DNA reads as TGTGCCAGCAGCCCCCGAGTGGCGGGAGGTGGTGAGACCCAGTACTTC. Amino acid sequence: CASSPRVAGGGETQYF.

The gene calls are TRBV10-1 and TRBJ2-2; 10 nucleotides line up with TRBD2. The CDR3 extends over 14 amino acids. Losses at the gene ends were 10 bases for V and 5 bases for J; bases not matched to a gene: 7. CDR1 is WNHNN and CDR2 is SYGVQD in the germline V gene (reference sequence). The CDR3 is CATQLAGRTGELFF. CDR3 nucleotides: TGCGCCACACAACTAGCGGGAAGAACCGGGGAGCTGTTTTTT.

This chain joins TRBV2 and TRBJ2-7; the D gene is possibly TRBD1 (6 bases). This CDR3 region has 12 residues. The V and J ends lost 7 bases and 5 bases respectively, with 12 bases between them. Germline V lookup: CDR1 SNHLY, CDR2 FYNNEI. The CDR3 DNA reads as TGTGCCAGCACACAGGGCGGACACGAGCAGTACTTC. It codes for CASTQGGHEQYF. Complete variable domain (other parts from reference TRBV2 and TRBJ2-7): EPEVTQTPSHQVTQMGQEVILRCVPISNHLYFYWYRQILGQKVEFLVSFYNNEISEKSEIFDDQFSVERPDGSNFTLKIRSTKLEDSAMYFCASTQGGHEQYFGPGTRLTVT.

The J gene is TRBJ2-5, the V gene TRBV2, with D perhaps TRBD1 (7 bases). The CDR3 runs 14 residues. Germline CDR1 is SNHLY and CDR2 is FYNNEI. Deletions cut 4 bases from V and 7 bases from J, with 16 bases between. CDR3 in amino acids: CASSVVEQGGTQYF. The CDR3 nucleotides read TGTGCCAGCAGTGTGGTAGAGCAGGGGGGGACCCAGTACTTC.

This chain joins TRBV4-1 and TRBJ2-5, with D uncertain. The germline CDR1 and CDR2 sequences are MGHRA and YSYEKL. The CDR3 covers 14 residues. V was cut by 2 bases and J by 2 bases, with 9 bases left in between. CDR3 in amino acids: CASSQIQGQETQYF. DNA of the CDR3: TGCGCCAGCAGCCAAATACAAGGGCAAGAGACCCAGTACTTC.

This clone came up once. The chain links TRBV6-1 to TRBJ1-1; 8 bases match TRBD1. V lost 4 bases and J lost 1; bases outside the gene matches: 14. CDR1 is MNHNS and CDR2 is SASEGT in the germline V gene. The CDR3 contains 18 residues. CDR3 sequence (DNA): TGTGCCAGCAGTGTAGAGGCGCAGGGGGCAAGTCGGAACACTGAAGCTTTCTTT. Amino acid sequence: CASSVEAQGASRNTEAFF.

In DNA, the CDR3 is TGTGCCAGTACCCCAAGCAGGACACCATACGAGCAGTACTTC. It codes for CASTPSRTPYEQYF. The chain is built from TRBV19 and TRBJ2-7, with D possibly being TRBD1 (5 bases). In germline, CDR1 is LNHDA, CDR2 SQIVND (reference sequence). Trimming took 7 bases from V and 4 from J, leaving 17 bases between them. The length of the CDR3 is 14 residues. Drawing the rest from reference TRBV19 and TRBJ2-7, the complete variable domain is DGGITQSPKYLFRKEGQNVTLSCEQNLNHDAMYWYRQDPGQGLRLIYYSQIVNDFQKGDIAEGYSVSREKKESFPLTVTSAQKNPTAFYLCASTPSRTPYEQYFGPGTRLTVT.

The chain links TRBV5-1 to TRBJ1-2; TRBD1 might be the D (5 bases). Trimming stripped 0 bases from V and 4 bases from J, with 13 bases between. Germline V lookup: CDR1 SGHRS, CDR2 YFSETQ. The CDR3 totals 15 residues. CDR3 bases: TGCGCCAGCAGCTTGGCTCCCCGGACAACCTATGGCTACACCTTC. Translating gives CASSLAPRTTYGYTF.

Of note for this clone: Other nucleotide sequences in the sample specify the same CDR3. The CDR3 loop is CASSLGDSSNQPQHF. The DNA for the CDR3 is TGTGCCAGCAGCTTAGGGGACAGCAGCAATCAGCCCCAGCATTTT. This chain links TRBV7-9 with TRBJ1-5; 7 nucleotides match TRBD1. This CDR3 comprises 15 residues. From germline, CDR1 is SEHNR and CDR2 FQNEAQ (reference sequence). The ends lost 1 base at V and 1 base at J; junction bases unmatched: 1.

The chain employs TRBV9 and TRBJ1-2, with D perhaps TRBD1 (6 bases). V dropped 4 bases and J dropped 6 bases, with 13 bases sitting between them. There are 13 residues in the CDR3. Germline-derived CDR1 and CDR2 are SGDLS and YYNGEE. The CDR3 sequence: CASSPVQGNGYTF. The CDR3 nucleotides read TGTGCCAGCAGCCCGGTGCAGGGGAATGGCTACACCTTC.

A remark on this clone: The junction departs from the called germline gene at one end, perhaps through a read error. This chain's CDR3 is CASKRDRASFEQYF. The CDR3 DNA reads TGTGCCAGCAAGAGGGACAGGGCCTCCTTCGAGCAGTACTTC. This chain connects TRBV6-1 to TRBJ2-7; 9 bases are a match to TRBD1. The CDR3 loop spans 14 amino acids. Germline V lookup: CDR1 MNHNS, CDR2 SASEGT.

CDR3: CASSGTFYEQYF. The CDR3 bases are TGCGCCAGCAGCGGGACATTCTACGAGCAGTACTTC. The chain recombines TRBV5-1 with TRBJ2-7, with a tentative D call TRBD1 (6 bases). V was clipped by 4 bases and J by 3 bases, with 8 bases between them. The V gene's germline CDR1 is SGHRS and CDR2 YFSETQ. The CDR3 spans 12 residues. Looking up the rest from reference TRBV5-1 and TRBJ2-7 gives the full variable domain: KAGVTQTPRYLIKTRGQQVTLSCSPISGHRSVSWYQQTPGQGLQFLFEYFSETQRNKGNFPGRFSGRQFSNSRSEMNVSTLELGDSALYLCASSGTFYEQYFGPGTRLTVT.

The chain carries TRBV7-2 and TRBJ1-1; D unclear. Germline-derived CDR1 and CDR2 are SGHTA and FQGNSA. The CDR3 sequence is 15 residues long. Trimming took 6 bases from V and 4 from J, leaving 18 bases between them. The CDR3 nucleotides are TGTGCCAGCAGTAGTCAGATGGTATCTTCCACTGAAGCTTTCTTT. Its translation is CASSSQMVSSTEAFF.